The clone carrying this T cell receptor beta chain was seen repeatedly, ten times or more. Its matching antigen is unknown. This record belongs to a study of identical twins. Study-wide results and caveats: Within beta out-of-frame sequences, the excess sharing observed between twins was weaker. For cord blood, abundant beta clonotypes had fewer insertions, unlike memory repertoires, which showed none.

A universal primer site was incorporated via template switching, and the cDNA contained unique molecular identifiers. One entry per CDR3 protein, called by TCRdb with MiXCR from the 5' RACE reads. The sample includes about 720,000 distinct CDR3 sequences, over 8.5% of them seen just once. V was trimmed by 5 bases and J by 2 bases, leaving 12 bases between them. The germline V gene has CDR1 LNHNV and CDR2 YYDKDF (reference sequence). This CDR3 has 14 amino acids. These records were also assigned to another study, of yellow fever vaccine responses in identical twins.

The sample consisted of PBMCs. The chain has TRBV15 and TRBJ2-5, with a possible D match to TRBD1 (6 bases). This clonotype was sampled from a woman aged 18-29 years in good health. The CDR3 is CATSQGQRQETQYF. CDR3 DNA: TGTGCCACCAGCCAAGGACAGCGGCAAGAGACCCAGTACTTC.